Sequencing of this TCR beta chain was carried out in a study of blood T cell repertoires in COVID-19. This clone was recorded a few times. Germline values: CDR1 MNHEY, CDR2 SVGAGI. CDR3 length equals 15 residues. Trimming stripped 6 bases from V and 0 bases from J, with 12 bases between. Sequencing was performed with immunoSEQ multiplex PCR; in TCRdb, only in-frame clones are kept and a portion is missing. The table has around 60,000 clones, 75% to 95% seen once. The sample comprised peripheral blood. This sequence joins TRBV6-5 and TRBJ1-3, with D perhaps matching TRBD1 (6 bases). This receptor was obtained from a man aged 55 to 70 with acute or convalescent COVID-19. The chain's CDR3 is CASRVTGNSGNTIYF. In DNA, the CDR3 is TGTGCCAGCAGAGTTACAGGGAACTCTGGAAACACCATATATTTT.